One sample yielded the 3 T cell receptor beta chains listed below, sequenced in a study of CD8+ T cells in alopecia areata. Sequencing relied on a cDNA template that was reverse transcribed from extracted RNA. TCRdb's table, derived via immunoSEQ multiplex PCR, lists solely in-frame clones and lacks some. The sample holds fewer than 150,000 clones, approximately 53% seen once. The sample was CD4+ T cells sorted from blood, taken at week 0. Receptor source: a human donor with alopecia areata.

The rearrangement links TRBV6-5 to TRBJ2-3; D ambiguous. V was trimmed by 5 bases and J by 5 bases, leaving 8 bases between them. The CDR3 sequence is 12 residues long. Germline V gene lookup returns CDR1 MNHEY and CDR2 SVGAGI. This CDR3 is CASSPHKDTQYF. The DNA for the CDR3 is TGTGCCAGCAGTCCTCATAAAGATACGCAGTATTTT.

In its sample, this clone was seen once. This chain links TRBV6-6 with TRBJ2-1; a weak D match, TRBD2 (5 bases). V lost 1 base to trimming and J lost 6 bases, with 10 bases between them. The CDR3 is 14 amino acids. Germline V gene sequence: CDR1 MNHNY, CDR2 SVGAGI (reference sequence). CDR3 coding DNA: TGTGCCAGCAGTTACTTTCCTAGCTCCAATGAGCAGTTCTTC. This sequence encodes CASSYFPSSNEQFF.

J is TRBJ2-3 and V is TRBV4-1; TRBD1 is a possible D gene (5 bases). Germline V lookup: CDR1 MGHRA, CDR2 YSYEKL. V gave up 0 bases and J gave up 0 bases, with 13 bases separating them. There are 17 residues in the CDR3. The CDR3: CASSQDGAGRSTDTQYF. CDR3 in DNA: TGCGCCAGCAGCCAAGATGGGGCCGGGCGTAGCACAGATACGCAGTATTTT.